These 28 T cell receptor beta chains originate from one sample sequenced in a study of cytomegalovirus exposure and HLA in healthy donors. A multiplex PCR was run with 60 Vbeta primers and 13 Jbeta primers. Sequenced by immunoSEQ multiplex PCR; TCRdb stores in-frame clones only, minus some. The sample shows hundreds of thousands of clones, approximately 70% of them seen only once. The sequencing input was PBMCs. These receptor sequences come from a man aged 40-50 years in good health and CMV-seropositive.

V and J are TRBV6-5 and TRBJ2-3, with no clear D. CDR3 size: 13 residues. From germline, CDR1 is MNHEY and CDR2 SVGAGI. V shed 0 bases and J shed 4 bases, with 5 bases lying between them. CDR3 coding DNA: TGTGCCAGCAGTTACTCGATAGCAGATACGCAGTATTTT. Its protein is CASSYSIADTQYF.

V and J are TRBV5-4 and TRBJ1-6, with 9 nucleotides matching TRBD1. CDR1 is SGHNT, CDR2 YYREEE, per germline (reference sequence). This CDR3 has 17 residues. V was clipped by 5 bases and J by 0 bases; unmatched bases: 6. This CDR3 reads CASRSKTGGSYNSPLHF. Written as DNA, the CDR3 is TGTGCCAGCAGATCTAAGACAGGGGGCTCCTATAATTCACCCCTCCACTTT. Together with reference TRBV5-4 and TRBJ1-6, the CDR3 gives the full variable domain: ETGVTQSPTHLIKTRGQQVTLRCSSQSGHNTVSWYQQALGQGPQFIFQYYREEENGRGNFPPRFSGLQFPNYSSELNVNALELDDSALYLCASRSKTGGSYNSPLHFGNGTRLTVT.

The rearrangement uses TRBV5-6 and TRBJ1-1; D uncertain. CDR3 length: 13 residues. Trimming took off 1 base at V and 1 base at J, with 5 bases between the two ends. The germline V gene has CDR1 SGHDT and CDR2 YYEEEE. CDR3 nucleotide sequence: TGTGCCAGCAGCTTGATTAAGAACACTGAAGCTTTCTTT. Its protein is CASSLIKNTEAFF.

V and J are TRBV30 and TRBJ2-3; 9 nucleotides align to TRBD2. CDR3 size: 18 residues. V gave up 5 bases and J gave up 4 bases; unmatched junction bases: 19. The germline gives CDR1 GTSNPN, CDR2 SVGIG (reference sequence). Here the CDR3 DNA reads TGTGCCTGGGCTCTTAGCGGGGGCCCTCTCTGGTTGGCAGATACGCAGTATTTT. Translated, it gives CAWALSGGPLWLADTQYF.

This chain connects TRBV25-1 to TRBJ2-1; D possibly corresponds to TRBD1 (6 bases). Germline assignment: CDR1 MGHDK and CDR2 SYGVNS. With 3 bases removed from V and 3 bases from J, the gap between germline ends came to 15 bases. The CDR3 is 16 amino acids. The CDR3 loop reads CASSDERTEYYNEQFF. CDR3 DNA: TGTGCCAGCAGTGACGAGAGGACAGAATACTACAATGAGCAGTTCTTC.

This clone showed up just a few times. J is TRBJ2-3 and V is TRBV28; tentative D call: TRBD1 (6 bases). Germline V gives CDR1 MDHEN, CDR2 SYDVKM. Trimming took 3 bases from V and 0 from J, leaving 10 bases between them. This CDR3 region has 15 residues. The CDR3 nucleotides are TGTGCCAGCAGTTTCCAGGGGATCAGCACAGATACGCAGTATTTT. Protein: CASSFQGISTDTQYF.

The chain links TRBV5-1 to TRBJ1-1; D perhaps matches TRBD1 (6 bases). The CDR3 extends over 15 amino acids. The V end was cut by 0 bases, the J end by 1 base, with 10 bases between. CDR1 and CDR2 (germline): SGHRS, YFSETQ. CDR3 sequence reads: CASSLEPRGNTEAFF. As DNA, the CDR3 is TGCGCCAGCAGCTTGGAGCCCAGGGGGAACACTGAAGCTTTCTTT.

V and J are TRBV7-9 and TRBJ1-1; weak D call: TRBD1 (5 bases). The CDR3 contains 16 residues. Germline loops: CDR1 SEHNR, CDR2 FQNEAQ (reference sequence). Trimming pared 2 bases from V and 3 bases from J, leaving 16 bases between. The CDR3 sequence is CASSLISLRADTEAFF. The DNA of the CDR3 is TGTGCCAGCAGCTTAATCAGCCTCAGGGCGGACACTGAAGCTTTCTTT.

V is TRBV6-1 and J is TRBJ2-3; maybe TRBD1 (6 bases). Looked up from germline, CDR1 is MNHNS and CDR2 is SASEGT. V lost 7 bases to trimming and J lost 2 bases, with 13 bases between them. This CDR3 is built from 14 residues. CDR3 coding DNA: TGTGCCAGCACCCATCCAGGGGTCACAGATACGCAGTATTTT. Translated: CASTHPGVTDTQYF.

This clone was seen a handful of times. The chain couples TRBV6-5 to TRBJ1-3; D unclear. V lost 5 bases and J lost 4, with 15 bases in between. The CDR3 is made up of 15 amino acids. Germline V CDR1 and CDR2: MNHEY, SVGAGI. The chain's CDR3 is CASSRYSGLGNTIYF. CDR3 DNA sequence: TGTGCCAGCAGTCGTTACAGCGGCCTGGGAAACACCATATATTTT.

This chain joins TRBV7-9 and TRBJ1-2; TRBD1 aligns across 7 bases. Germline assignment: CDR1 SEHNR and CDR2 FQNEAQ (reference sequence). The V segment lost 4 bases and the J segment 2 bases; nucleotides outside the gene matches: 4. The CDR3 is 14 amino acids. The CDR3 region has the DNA TGTGCCAGCAGCTCTCGGGACAGAAACTATGGCTACACCTTC. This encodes CASSSRDRNYGYTF.

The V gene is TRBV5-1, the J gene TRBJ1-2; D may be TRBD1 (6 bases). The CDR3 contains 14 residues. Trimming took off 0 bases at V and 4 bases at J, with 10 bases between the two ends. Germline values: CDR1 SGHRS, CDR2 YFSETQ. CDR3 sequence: CASSLEGGVYGYTF. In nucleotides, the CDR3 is TGCGCCAGCAGCTTGGAAGGGGGGGTCTATGGCTACACCTTC.

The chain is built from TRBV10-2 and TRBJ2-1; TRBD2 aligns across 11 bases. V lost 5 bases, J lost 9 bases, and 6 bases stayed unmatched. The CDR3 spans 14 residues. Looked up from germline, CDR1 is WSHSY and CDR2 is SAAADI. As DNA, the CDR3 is TGCGCCAGCAGTTTTAGCGGGGGGGCGGGTGAGCAGTTCTTC. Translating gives CASSFSGGAGEQFF.

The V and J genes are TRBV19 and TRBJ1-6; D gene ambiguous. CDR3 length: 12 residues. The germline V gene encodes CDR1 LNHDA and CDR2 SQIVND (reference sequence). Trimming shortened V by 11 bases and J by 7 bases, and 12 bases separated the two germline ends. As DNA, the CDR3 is TGTGCCGTTGGGCTCTCGAATTCACCCCTCCACTTT. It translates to CAVGLSNSPLHF.

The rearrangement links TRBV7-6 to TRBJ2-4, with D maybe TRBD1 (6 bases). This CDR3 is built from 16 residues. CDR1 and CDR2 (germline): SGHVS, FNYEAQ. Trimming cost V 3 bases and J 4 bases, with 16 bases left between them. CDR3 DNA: TGTGCCAGCAGCTTTCCTACAGGGAACGGTAAAAACATTCAGTACTTC. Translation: CASSFPTGNGKNIQYF.

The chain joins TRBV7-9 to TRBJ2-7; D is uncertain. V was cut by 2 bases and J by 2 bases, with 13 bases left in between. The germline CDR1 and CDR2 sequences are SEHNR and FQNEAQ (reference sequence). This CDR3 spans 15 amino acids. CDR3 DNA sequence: TGTGCCAGCAGCTTACCGCAGCGCAGCCCCTACGAGCAGTACTTC. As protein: CASSLPQRSPYEQYF.

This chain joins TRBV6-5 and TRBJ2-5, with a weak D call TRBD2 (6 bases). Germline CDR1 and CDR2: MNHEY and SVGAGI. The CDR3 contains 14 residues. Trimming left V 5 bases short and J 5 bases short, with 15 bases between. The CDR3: CASSTQEGRETQYF. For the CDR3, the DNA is TGTGCCAGCAGTACCCAGGAGGGCAGGGAGACCCAGTACTTC.

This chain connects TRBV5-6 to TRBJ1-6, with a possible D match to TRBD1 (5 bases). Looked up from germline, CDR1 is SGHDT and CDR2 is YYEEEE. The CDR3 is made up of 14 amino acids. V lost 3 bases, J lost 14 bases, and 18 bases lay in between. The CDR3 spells CASSYSRGGWTLHF. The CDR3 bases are TGTGCCAGCAGCTATAGTCGGGGGGGTTGGACCCTCCACTTT.

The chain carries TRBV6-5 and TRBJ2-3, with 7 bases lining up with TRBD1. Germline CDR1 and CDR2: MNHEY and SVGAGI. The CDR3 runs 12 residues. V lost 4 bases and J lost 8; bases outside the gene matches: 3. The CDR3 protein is CASSFDRATQYF. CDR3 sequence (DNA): TGTGCCAGCAGTTTTGACAGGGCTACGCAGTATTTT.

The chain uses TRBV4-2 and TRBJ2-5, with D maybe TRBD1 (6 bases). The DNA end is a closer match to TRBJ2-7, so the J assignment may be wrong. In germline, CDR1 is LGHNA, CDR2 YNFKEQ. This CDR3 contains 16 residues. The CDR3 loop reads CASSHPRDRYAYEQYF. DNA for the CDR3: TGTGCCAGCAGCCATCCACGCGACAGGTACGCCTACGAGCAGTACTTC.

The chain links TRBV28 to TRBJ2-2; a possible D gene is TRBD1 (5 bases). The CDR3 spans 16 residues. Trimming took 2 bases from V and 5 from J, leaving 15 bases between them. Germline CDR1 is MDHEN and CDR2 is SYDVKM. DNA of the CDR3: TGTGCCAGCAGTTTACTGCCCAGGGTGGGAACCGGGGAGCTGTTTTTT. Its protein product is CASSLLPRVGTGELFF.

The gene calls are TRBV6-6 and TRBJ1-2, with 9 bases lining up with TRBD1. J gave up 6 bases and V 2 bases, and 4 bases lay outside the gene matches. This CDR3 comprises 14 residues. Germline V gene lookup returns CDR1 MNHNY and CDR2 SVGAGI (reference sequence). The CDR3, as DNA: TGTGCCAGCAGTTACACAGGGGGCGCGGATGGCTACACCTTC. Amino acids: CASSYTGGADGYTF.

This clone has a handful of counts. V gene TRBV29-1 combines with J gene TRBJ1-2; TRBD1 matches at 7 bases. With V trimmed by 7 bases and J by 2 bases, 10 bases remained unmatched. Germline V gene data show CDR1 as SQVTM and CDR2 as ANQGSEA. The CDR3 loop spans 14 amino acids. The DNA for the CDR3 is TGCAGCGCGAAAGTAGGGGGCAGCAACTATGGCTACACCTTC. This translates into CSAKVGGSNYGYTF.

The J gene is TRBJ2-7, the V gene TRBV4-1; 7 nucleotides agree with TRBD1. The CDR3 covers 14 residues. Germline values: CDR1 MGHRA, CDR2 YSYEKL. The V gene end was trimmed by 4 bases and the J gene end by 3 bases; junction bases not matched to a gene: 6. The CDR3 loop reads CASSLTGDDYEQYF. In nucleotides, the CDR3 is TGCGCCAGCAGCCTCACAGGGGACGACTACGAGCAGTACTTC.

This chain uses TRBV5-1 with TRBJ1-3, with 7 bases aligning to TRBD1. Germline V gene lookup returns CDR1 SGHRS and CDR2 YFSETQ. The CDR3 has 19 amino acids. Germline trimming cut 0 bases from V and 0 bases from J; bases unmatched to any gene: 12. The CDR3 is CASSLVGMDRPISGNTIYF. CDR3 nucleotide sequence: TGCGCCAGCAGCTTGGTAGGGATGGACAGGCCGATCTCTGGAAACACCATATATTTT.

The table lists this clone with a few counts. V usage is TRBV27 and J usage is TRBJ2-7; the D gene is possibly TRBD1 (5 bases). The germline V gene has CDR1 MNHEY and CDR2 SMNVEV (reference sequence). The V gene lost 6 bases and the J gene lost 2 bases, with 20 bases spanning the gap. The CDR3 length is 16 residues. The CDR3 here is CASSPSLGRVTYEQYF. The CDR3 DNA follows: TGTGCCAGCAGCCCATCACTGGGCAGGGTCACCTACGAGCAGTACTTC.

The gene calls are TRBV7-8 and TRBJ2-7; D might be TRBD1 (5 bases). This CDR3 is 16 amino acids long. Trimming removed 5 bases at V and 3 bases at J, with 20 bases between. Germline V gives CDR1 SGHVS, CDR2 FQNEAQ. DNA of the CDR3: TGTGCCAGCAGCCAGAGCCAGGACATGGCCATCTACGAGCAGTACTTC. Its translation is CASSQSQDMAIYEQYF.

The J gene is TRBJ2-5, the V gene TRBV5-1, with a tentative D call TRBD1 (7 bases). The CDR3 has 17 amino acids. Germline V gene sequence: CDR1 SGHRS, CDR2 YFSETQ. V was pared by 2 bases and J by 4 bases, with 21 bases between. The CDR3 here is CASSFNGAGGKGETQYF. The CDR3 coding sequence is TGCGCCAGCAGCTTCAATGGGGCAGGGGGGAAGGGAGAGACCCAGTACTTC.